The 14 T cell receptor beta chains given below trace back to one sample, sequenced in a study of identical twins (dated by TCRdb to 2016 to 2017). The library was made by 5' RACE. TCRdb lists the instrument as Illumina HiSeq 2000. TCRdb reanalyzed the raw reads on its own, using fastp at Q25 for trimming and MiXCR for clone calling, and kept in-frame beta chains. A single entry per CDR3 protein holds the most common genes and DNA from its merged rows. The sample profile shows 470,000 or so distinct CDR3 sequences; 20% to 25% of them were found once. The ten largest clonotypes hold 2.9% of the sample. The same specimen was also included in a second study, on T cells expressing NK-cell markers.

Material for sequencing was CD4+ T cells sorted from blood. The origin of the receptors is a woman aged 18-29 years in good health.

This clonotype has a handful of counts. The CDR3 loop is CASSVGAGWDNEQFF. The CDR3 region has the DNA TGTGCCAGCAGCGTAGGCGCGGGGTGGGACAATGAGCAGTTCTTC. This chain connects TRBV9 to TRBJ2-1, with D perhaps matching TRBD2 (6 bases). The germline V and J ends were trimmed by 0 bases and 5 bases, with 12 bases remaining between them. This CDR3 comprises 15 residues. Germline V gives CDR1 SGDLS, CDR2 YYNGEE.

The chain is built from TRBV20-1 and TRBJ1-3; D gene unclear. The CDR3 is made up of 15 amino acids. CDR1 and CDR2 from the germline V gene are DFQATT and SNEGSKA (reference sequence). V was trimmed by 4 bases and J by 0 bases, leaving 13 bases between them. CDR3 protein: CSAILSPSSGNTIYF. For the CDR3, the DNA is TGCAGTGCTATCCTTAGCCCTTCCTCTGGAAACACCATATATTTT.

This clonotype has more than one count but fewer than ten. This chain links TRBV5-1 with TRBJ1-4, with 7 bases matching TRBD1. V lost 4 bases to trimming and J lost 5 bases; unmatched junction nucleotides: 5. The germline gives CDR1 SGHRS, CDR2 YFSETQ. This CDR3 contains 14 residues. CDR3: CASSGGQRNEKLFF. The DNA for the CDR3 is TGCGCCAGCAGCGGGGGACAGAGAAATGAAAAACTGTTTTTT. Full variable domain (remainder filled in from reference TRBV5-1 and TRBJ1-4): KAGVTQTPRYLIKTRGQQVTLSCSPISGHRSVSWYQQTPGQGLQFLFEYFSETQRNKGNFPGRFSGRQFSNSRSEMNVSTLELGDSALYLCASSGGQRNEKLFFGSGTQLSVL.

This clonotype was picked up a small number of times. The CDR3 region is CASSLCPRGLYEQYF. As DNA, the CDR3 is TGTGCCAGCAGTTTATGTCCCAGGGGGCTTTACGAGCAGTACTTC. J is TRBJ2-7 and V is TRBV12-3 or TRBV12-4; 8 bases map to TRBD1. Trimming took 2 bases from V and 4 from J; bases not matched to a gene: 7. CDR3 length equals 15 residues.

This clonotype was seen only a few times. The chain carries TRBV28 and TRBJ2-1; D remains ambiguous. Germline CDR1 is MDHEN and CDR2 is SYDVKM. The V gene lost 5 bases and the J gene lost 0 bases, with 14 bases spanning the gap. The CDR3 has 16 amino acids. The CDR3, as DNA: TGTGCCAGCAGTCCGCCCCCAAGTAGCTCCTACAATGAGCAGTTCTTC. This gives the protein CASSPPPSSSYNEQFF.

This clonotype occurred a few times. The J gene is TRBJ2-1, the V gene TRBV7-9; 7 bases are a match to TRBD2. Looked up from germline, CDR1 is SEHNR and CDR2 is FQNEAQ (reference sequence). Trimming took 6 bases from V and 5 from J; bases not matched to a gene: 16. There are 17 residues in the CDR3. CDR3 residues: CASSPLKTSLANNEQFF. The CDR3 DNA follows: TGTGCCAGCAGTCCTCTTAAGACTAGCCTAGCAAACAATGAGCAGTTCTTC.

CDR3 sequence reads: CASSVGQGAIYGYTF. The DNA of the CDR3 is TGCGCCAGCAGTGTAGGACAGGGGGCAATCTATGGCTACACCTTC. J is TRBJ1-2 and V is TRBV10-2; the match to TRBD1 covers 11 bases. J gave up 4 bases and V 4 bases, and 5 bases lay outside the gene matches. The CDR3 is 15 residues long. Per germline, CDR1 WSHSY and CDR2 SAAADI.

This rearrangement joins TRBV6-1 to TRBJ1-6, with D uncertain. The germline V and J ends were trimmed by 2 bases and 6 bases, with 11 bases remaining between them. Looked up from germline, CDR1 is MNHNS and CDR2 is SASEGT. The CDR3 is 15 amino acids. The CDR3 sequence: CASSELPNFNSPLHF. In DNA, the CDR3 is TGTGCCAGCAGTGAATTGCCAAATTTTAATTCACCCCTCCACTTT.

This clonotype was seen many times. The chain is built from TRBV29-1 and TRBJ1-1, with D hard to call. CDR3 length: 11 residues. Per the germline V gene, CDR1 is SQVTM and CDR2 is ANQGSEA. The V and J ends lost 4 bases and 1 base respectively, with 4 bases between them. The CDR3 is CSVARNTEAFF. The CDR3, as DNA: TGCAGCGTTGCTAGGAACACTGAAGCTTTCTTT.

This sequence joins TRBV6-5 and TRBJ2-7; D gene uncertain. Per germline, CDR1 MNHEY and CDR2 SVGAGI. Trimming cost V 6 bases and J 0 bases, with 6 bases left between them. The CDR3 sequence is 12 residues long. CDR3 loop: CASRKSSYEQYF. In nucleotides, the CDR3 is TGTGCCAGCAGGAAGAGCTCCTACGAGCAGTACTTC.

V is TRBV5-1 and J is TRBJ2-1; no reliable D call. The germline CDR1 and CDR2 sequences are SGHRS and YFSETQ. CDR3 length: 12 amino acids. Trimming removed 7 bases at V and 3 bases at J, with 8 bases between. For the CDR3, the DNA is TGCGCCAGCCGCGAAGGCTACAATGAGCAGTTCTTC. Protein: CASREGYNEQFF.

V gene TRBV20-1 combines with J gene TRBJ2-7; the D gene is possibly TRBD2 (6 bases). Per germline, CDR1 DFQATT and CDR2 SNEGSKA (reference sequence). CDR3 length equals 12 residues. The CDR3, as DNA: TGCAGCCAAACCCGGAGGGCCGGGGAGCAGTACTTC. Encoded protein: CSQTRRAGEQYF.

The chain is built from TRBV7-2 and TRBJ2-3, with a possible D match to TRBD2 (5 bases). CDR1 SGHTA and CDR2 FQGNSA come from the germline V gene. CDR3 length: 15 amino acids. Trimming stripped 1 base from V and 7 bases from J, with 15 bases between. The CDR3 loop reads CASSLDGAGGYTQYF. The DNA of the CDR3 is TGTGCCAGCAGCTTAGACGGCGCGGGTGGCTATACGCAGTATTTT.

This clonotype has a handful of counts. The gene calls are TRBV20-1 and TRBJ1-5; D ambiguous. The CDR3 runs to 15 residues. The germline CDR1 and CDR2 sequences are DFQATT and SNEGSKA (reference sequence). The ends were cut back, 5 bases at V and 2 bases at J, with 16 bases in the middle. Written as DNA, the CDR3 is TGCAGTGCTGGTAATGGTAGGACCCGCAATCAGCCCCAGCATTTT. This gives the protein CSAGNGRTRNQPQHF.